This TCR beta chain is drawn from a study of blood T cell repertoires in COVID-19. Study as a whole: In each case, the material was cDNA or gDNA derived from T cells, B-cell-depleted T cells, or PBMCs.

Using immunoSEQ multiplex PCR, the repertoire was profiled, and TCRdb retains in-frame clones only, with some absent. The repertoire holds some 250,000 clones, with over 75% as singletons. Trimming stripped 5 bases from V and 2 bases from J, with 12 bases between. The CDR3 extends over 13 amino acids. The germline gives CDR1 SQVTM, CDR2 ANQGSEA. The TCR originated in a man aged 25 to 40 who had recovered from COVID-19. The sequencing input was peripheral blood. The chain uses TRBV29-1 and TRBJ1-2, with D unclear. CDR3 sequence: CSVRAAGNYGYTF. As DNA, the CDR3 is TGCAGCGTTCGGGCCGCGGGGAACTATGGCTACACCTTC.